A selection of T cell receptor beta chains follows, all from one sample in a study of OX40 agonist ivuxolimab in advanced cancers. TCRdb's copy holds only in-frame clones and misses some; the assay was immunoSEQ multiplex PCR. The table lists some 94,000 clones, 90% to 97% of them singletons. Material: CD4+ or CD8+ T cells sorted from blood, obtained in a trial of the OX40 agonist ivuxolimab. The receptor set was obtained from an adult with an advanced solid tumor such as melanoma, head and neck, liver or kidney cancer. CDR3s include the opening cysteine and the closing phenylalanine or tryptophan. D genes are given only for firm matches. Not all rows give a size; the values are once, few, many and, for expanded clones, a class.

clone_size,v_call,j_call,d_call,cdr3_nt,cdr3_aa
-,TRBV6-5,TRBJ1-5,-,TGTGCCAGCAGCCCAGGCCAGGGACCCCAGCATTTT,CASSPGQGPQHF
-,TRBV11-2,TRBJ2-3,TRBD1,TGTGCCAGCAGCTTAGGGGACAGGGAGGTAGATACGCAGTATTTT,CASSLGDREVDTQYF
-,TRBV9,TRBJ1-2,-,TGTGCCAGCAGCGACCGGGACACTTATGGCTACACCTTC,CASSDRDTYGYTF
-,TRBV4-3,TRBJ1-2,-,TGCGCCAGCAGCCAAGACCGGGGGGAGGTAGATGTCTGGGGCTACACCTTC,CASSQDRGEVDVWGYTF
once,TRBV7-6,TRBJ2-5,-,TGTGCCAGCAGGGCCCCTGGATGGGAGACCCAGTACTTC,CASRAPGWETQYF
-,TRBV27,TRBJ2-1,-,TGTGCCAGCAGTTTAAACGGGGGCGGGAATGAGCAGTTCTTC,CASSLNGGGNEQFF
-,TRBV5-6,TRBJ2-7,-,TGTGCCAGCAGCTTGGTTACGGTCTACGAGCAGTACTTC,CASSLVTVYEQYF
-,TRBV6-1,TRBJ2-1,-,TGTGCCTGCCGCCGAGGACTGACGAATGAGCAGTTCTTC,CACRRGLTNEQFF
-,TRBV7-2,TRBJ2-1,TRBD2,TGTGCCAGCAGCTTAATCCTAGCGGGAGACAATGAGCAGTTCTTC,CASSLILAGDNEQFF
-,TRBV5-1,TRBJ2-7,-,TGCGCCAGCAGCTTGAAGGCGGGCAGCGAGCAGTACTTC,CASSLKAGSEQYF
-,TRBV28,TRBJ2-7,TRBD2,TGTGCCAGCAGTTCCCTCCTCTGGCGGGAGGGCCTTTCCTACGAGCAGTACTTC,CASSSLLWREGLSYEQYF
-,TRBV6-5,TRBJ1-1,-,TGTGCCAGCAGTTACCACAGGGTCGGCACTGAAGCTTTCTTT,CASSYHRVGTEAFF
-,TRBV5-1,TRBJ2-7,TRBD1,TGCGCCAGCAGCTTGGAGGGGGCGCTTACCTACGAGCAGTACTTC,CASSLEGALTYEQYF